These 9 T cell receptor beta chains share one sample of origin, sequenced in a study of T-cell memory formation after mild COVID-19. MiXCR was run by TCRdb on the 5' RACE reads, yielding one entry per CDR3 protein. The data contain over 50,000 distinct CDR3 sequences, over 9% of them seen just once; the ten biggest clones take up approximately 12%. The sequencing input was PBMCs or a T cell subset sorted from them (not recorded which). Receptors were obtained from an adult woman who had mild COVID-19 (a few samples of this study predate the infection). Cell type and time point are not known.

This clonotype was observed many times. The V gene is TRBV20-1, the J gene TRBJ2-6; tentatively, D is TRBD1 (6 bases). Germline V gene lookup returns CDR1 DFQATT and CDR2 SNEGSKA (reference sequence). Trimming stripped 5 bases from V and 2 bases from J, with 13 bases between. The CDR3 is 15 amino acids. CDR3 region: CSAPGTSAGANVLTF. The DNA of the CDR3 is TGCAGTGCTCCCGGGACATCTGCTGGGGCCAACGTCCTGACTTTC.

This clonotype has only a few counts. The V gene is TRBV2, the J gene TRBJ2-7; D unresolved. With 4 bases removed from V and 5 bases from J, the gap between germline ends came to 6 bases. CDR3 length: 11 residues. Germline-derived CDR1 and CDR2 are SNHLY and FYNNEI. CDR3 coding DNA: TGTGCCAGCAGTGTCAAAAACGAGCAGTACTTC. It translates to CASSVKNEQYF.

The rearrangement uses TRBV5-1 and TRBJ2-6; D is uncertain. Trimming removed 6 bases from V and 0 bases from J, with 10 bases in between. Germline V lookup: CDR1 SGHRS, CDR2 YFSETQ. This CDR3 comprises 15 residues. The CDR3 sequence is CASIPGSSGANVLTF. CDR3 coding DNA: TGCGCCAGCATTCCCGGTAGCTCTGGGGCCAACGTCCTGACTTTC.

This rearrangement joins TRBV6-5 to TRBJ1-5; 7 bases agree with TRBD1. V shed 2 bases, J shed 0 bases, and the junction held 7 bases outside the gene matches. Germline-derived CDR1 and CDR2 are MNHEY and SVGAGI. The CDR3 is 17 amino acids. The CDR3 coding sequence is TGTGCCAGCAGTTACCCTCGACAGGGAGATAGCAATCAGCCCCAGCATTTT. This gives the protein CASSYPRQGDSNQPQHF.

J is TRBJ2-5 and V is TRBV11-2, with 11 positions matching TRBD2. Germline-derived CDR1 and CDR2 are SGHAT and FQNNGV. The junction had 5 bases not matched to a gene; V was cut back by 3 bases and J by 2 bases. The CDR3 runs to 16 residues. The CDR3 loop reads CASSFLAGGLQETQYF. The CDR3 DNA follows: TGTGCCAGCAGCTTTCTAGCGGGAGGTCTACAAGAGACCCAGTACTTC.

This clonotype was seen ten or more times. CDR3 sequence (DNA): TGTGCCAGCAGCTCCGGCCCATACGAGCAGTACTTC. Its translation: CASSSGPYEQYF. The chain carries TRBV7-2 and TRBJ2-7; no clear D gene. Between the trimmed V and J ends, which lost 4 bases and 4 bases, there was a span of 8 bases. Germline V gives CDR1 SGHTA, CDR2 FQGNSA. The CDR3 has 12 amino acids.

The chain links TRBV20-1 to TRBJ2-1; 7 bases agree with TRBD1. This CDR3 has 19 residues. With 2 bases clipped from V and 2 bases from J, the junction kept 18 bases outside the gene matches. CDR1 and CDR2 (germline): DFQATT, SNEGSKA (reference sequence). For the CDR3, the DNA is TGCAGTGCTAGATCAGCCAAGTCTCAGGGGGATCGGGCCTACAATGAGCAGTTCTTC. It yields the protein CSARSAKSQGDRAYNEQFF.

Ten or more counts support this clonotype. The V gene is TRBV7-9, the J gene TRBJ2-3; D remains ambiguous. The length of the CDR3 is 16 residues. Germline V lookup: CDR1 SEHNR, CDR2 FQNEAQ (reference sequence). V gave up 8 bases and J gave up 3 bases, with 21 bases separating them. The CDR3 here is CASGIPGPRKTDTQYF. The CDR3 DNA is TGTGCCAGCGGCATTCCCGGGCCCCGCAAGACAGATACGCAGTATTTT.

The rearrangement joins TRBV27 to TRBJ2-1; TRBD1 is a possible D gene (5 bases). Germline V gene sequence: CDR1 MNHEY, CDR2 SMNVEV (reference sequence). Between the trimmed V and J ends, which lost 6 bases and 2 bases, there was a span of 14 bases. This CDR3 has 15 amino acids. The CDR3 sequence: CASSYGQGTYNEQFF. CDR3 sequence (DNA): TGTGCCAGCAGCTACGGCCAGGGAACCTACAATGAGCAGTTCTTC.